This is a list of T cell receptor beta chains from one sample in a study of T cell clonotyping in hematopoietic cell transplantation. Sequencing was performed with immunoSEQ multiplex PCR; in TCRdb, only in-frame clones are kept and a portion is missing. The profile shows 3,500 to 5,000 clones, 18% of them singletons. The specimen comprised peripheral blood mononuclear cells, sampled 30 days after allogeneic stem cell transplant. These receptors all stem from a male patient aged 50 to 60 who had an allogeneic stem cell transplant from a related donor, so the T cells may come from the graft donor. Some clones in this sample may be carry-over from other donors' samples. Both conserved end residues are part of each CDR3. The D gene is left open where the match is weak. Not all rows give a size; the values are once, few, many and, for expanded clones, a class.

D: TRBD1; J: TRBJ2-7; size: few; V: TRBV30; DNA: TGTGCCTGGAGAGCGGGTCCGGACAGGGGGAAATACGAGCAGTACTTC; CDR3: CAWRAGPDRGKYEQYF
D: TRBD1; J: TRBJ1-1; size: few; V: TRBV6-5; DNA: TGTGCCAGCAGTTACCGACCCAGGGGGAAAACTGAAGCTTTCTTT; CDR3: CASSYRPRGKTEAFF
D: -; J: TRBJ2-7; size: -; V: TRBV7-2; DNA: TGTGCCAGCAGCTTAGTACAGGGCGGCGAGCAGTACTTC; CDR3: CASSLVQGGEQYF
D: TRBD1; J: TRBJ2-7; size: few; V: TRBV5-6; DNA: TGTGCCAGCAGACGGACAGGGGAAAACTACGAGCAGTACTTC; CDR3: CASRRTGENYEQYF
D: TRBD1; J: TRBJ1-2; size: -; V: TRBV27; DNA: TGTGCCAGCAGTTTACAAGACAGGGGCTATGGCTACACCTTC; CDR3: CASSLQDRGYGYTF
D: -; J: TRBJ1-3; size: few; V: TRBV4-3; DNA: TGCGCCAGCAGCCAAGATGAGGGCTCTGGAAACACCATATATTTT; CDR3: CASSQDEGSGNTIYF
D: TRBD2; J: TRBJ2-5; size: few; V: TRBV7-2; DNA: TGTGCCAGCGGCAGCGGACTAGCGGGACAATGGGAAGAGACCCAGTACTTC; CDR3: CASGSGLAGQWEETQYF
D: TRBD1; J: TRBJ2-7; size: -; V: TRBV29-1; DNA: TGCAGCGTTGACGGGACAGGGCCGATCAACGAGCAGTACTTC; CDR3: CSVDGTGPINEQYF
D: TRBD1; J: TRBJ1-2; size: -; V: TRBV27; DNA: TGTGCCAGCAGCCCGACAGGGGGATTCTATGGCTACACCTTC; CDR3: CASSPTGGFYGYTF
D: -; J: TRBJ2-7; size: -; V: TRBV30; DNA: TGTGCCTGGGAACCACAGGGGAGGTACGAGCAGTACTTC; CDR3: CAWEPQGRYEQYF
D: TRBD2; J: TRBJ2-2; size: -; V: TRBV30; DNA: TGTGCCGGTACCGGGGCTAGCGGAAACACCGGGGAGCTGTTTTTT; CDR3: CAGTGASGNTGELFF
D: -; J: TRBJ1-2; size: -; V: TRBV30; DNA: TGTGCCTGGAGTGGTAGTTATGGCTACACCTTC; CDR3: CAWSGSYGYTF
D: -; J: TRBJ1-6; size: once; V: TRBV30; DNA: TGTGCCTGGAGTTCCCAGGCCACCTTTTCACCCCTCCACTTT; CDR3: CAWSSQATFSPLHF
D: -; J: TRBJ2-5; size: -; V: TRBV20-1; DNA: TGCAGTGCCGGAGGGGAGACCCAGTACTTC; CDR3: CSAGGETQYF
D: TRBD2; J: TRBJ2-7; size: -; V: TRBV30; DNA: TGTGCCTTGAGGACTAGCGGGACACAGTACTTC; CDR3: CALRTSGTQYF
D: -; J: TRBJ1-2; size: -; V: TRBV27; DNA: TGTGCCAGCAGTCATGGCTATGGCTACACCTTC; CDR3: CASSHGYGYTF
D: -; J: TRBJ2-7; size: -; V: TRBV5-6; DNA: TGTGCCAGCAGCTTGGTAGGGGCGACCTACGAGCAGTACTTC; CDR3: CASSLVGATYEQYF
D: TRBD1; J: TRBJ2-7; size: -; V: TRBV25-1; DNA: TGTGCCAGCAGATCGACAGGGGGTTATTCCGAGCAGTACTTC; CDR3: CASRSTGGYSEQYF
D: -; J: TRBJ1-4; size: -; V: TRBV30; DNA: TGTGCCTGGAGCCGCCAGGGAATTAATGAAAAACTGTTTTTT; CDR3: CAWSRQGINEKLFF
D: -; J: TRBJ1-2; size: -; V: TRBV14; DNA: TGTGCCAGCAGCCAACAGGGGACCTATGGCTACACCTTC; CDR3: CASSQQGTYGYTF
D: TRBD1; J: TRBJ1-4; size: -; V: TRBV28; DNA: TGTGCCAGCAGTTACGAACAGGGGGCTAATGAAAAACTGTTTTTT; CDR3: CASSYEQGANEKLFF
D: -; J: TRBJ2-7; size: few; V: TRBV4-2; DNA: TGTGCCAGCAGCCCTGGGAATAGCTACGAGCAGTACTTC; CDR3: CASSPGNSYEQYF
D: -; J: TRBJ2-7; size: few; V: TRBV25-1; DNA: TGTGCCAGCAGCACGGTGTCCTACGAGCAGTACTTC; CDR3: CASSTVSYEQYF
D: TRBD1; J: TRBJ1-2; size: once; V: TRBV30; DNA: TGTGCCTGGGTTCCGGACAGGCGCTATGGCTACACCTTC; CDR3: CAWVPDRRYGYTF
D: TRBD1; J: TRBJ1-3; size: -; V: TRBV9; DNA: TGTGCCAGCAGCGCTTCAGGGGGTCGAGGAAACACCATATATTTT; CDR3: CASSASGGRGNTIYF
D: TRBD1; J: TRBJ2-7; size: -; V: TRBV30; DNA: TGTGCCTGGACCTTTACAGGGGGCGGACTCAACGAGCAGTACTTC; CDR3: CAWTFTGGGLNEQYF
D: -; J: TRBJ1-2; size: few; V: TRBV6-5; DNA: TGTGCCAGCAGTCCAGCAGCAGGGGAGGGCTATGGCTACACCTTC; CDR3: CASSPAAGEGYGYTF
D: TRBD1; J: TRBJ1-3; size: -; V: TRBV6-5; DNA: TGTGCCAGCAGTCTCGACAGGGGAGGAAACACCATATATTTT; CDR3: CASSLDRGGNTIYF
D: -; J: TRBJ1-2; size: few; V: TRBV4-1; DNA: TGCGCCAGCAGCGGGGTAGGACATTATGGCTACACCTTC; CDR3: CASSGVGHYGYTF
D: TRBD1; J: TRBJ1-1; size: -; V: TRBV30; DNA: TGTGCCTGGAAAGAGACAGGGCTTGAAGCTTTCTTT; CDR3: CAWKETGLEAFF
D: -; J: TRBJ1-1; size: -; V: TRBV25-1; DNA: TGTGCCAGCAGCAAGGGGGGGTGGAACGCTGAAGCTTTCTTT; CDR3: CASSKGGWNAEAFF
D: -; J: TRBJ2-4; size: few; V: TRBV4-2; DNA: TGTGCCAGCAGCCAAGAGGGCGGTCAGAGAGCCAAAAACATTCAGTACTTC; CDR3: CASSQEGGQRAKNIQYF
D: -; J: TRBJ1-3; size: -; V: TRBV30; DNA: TGTGCCTGGAGTGTAGGAGGCTCTGGAAACACCATATATTTT; CDR3: CAWSVGGSGNTIYF